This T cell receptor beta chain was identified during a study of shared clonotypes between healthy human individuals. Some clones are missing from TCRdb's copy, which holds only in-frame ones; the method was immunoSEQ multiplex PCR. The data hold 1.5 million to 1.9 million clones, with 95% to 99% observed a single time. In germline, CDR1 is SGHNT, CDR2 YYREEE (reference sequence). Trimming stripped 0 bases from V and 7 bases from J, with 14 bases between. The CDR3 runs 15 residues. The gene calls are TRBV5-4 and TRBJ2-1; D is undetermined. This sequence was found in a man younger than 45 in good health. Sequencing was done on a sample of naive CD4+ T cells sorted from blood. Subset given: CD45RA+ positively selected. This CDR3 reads CASSLEVSAENEQFF. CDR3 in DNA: TGTGCCAGCAGCTTGGAGGTTTCGGCCGAAAATGAGCAGTTCTTC.